The rows below give T cell receptor beta chains drawn from one sample of a study of blood T cell repertoires in COVID-19. Sequenced by immunoSEQ multiplex PCR; TCRdb stores in-frame clones only, minus some. The sample has fewer than 400,000 clones; around 87% are singletons. The specimen was peripheral blood. Receptors originate from a human donor in a cohort sampled during active COVID-19. The CDR3 runs from the conserved cysteine through the conserved F or W. The D gene is left open where the match is weak. Rows may omit the clone size; those that give it use once, few, many or a size class.

D gene,V gene,clone size,J gene,CDR3 DNA,CDR3 protein
TRBD2,TRBV28,once,TRBJ2-7,TGTGCCAGCAGTTTGGGAGTAGCGGGGCCAAGGGAGCAGTACTTC,CASSLGVAGPREQYF
-,TRBV2,-,TRBJ2-7,TGTGCCAGCAGTGAAGGAACAGGGTCGGCCTACGAGCAGTACTTC,CASSEGTGSAYEQYF
-,TRBV2,few,TRBJ1-1,TGTGCCAGCAGTGAAATGAGTAGTGCGGTTGAAGCTTTCTTT,CASSEMSSAVEAFF
-,TRBV6-5,-,TRBJ1-2,TGTGCCAGCAGCTTAAGGGAAGTATCGGGGTATGGCTACACCTTC,CASSLREVSGYGYTF
TRBD1,TRBV7-9,-,TRBJ1-1,TGTGCCAGCAGCCCCCTAGGGACAGGGAGCGAAGCTTTCTTT,CASSPLGTGSEAFF
-,TRBV7-2,-,TRBJ1-2,TGTGCCAGCAGCTGGGTAGACAGAAACTATGGCTACACCTTC,CASSWVDRNYGYTF
-,TRBV6-4,-,TRBJ1-5,TGTGCCAGCAGTGACCCAAACGAGGTCCCCCAGCATTTT,CASSDPNEVPQHF
TRBD1,TRBV9,-,TRBJ1-6,TGTGCCAGCAGCTGGACAGGGTCAACTAATTCACCCCTCCACTTT,CASSWTGSTNSPLHF
TRBD2,TRBV2,-,TRBJ2-5,TGTGCCAGCAGTGCACAGCGGGAGGGCCAAGAGACCCAGTACTTC,CASSAQREGQETQYF
-,TRBV5-6,once,TRBJ2-2,TGTGCCAGCAGTGGTCTGGACAGACGCGGCGGGGAGCTGTTTTTT,CASSGLDRRGGELFF
-,TRBV7-8,few,TRBJ2-3,TGTGCCAGCAGCTCTAATCAACGGGGCACAGATACGCAGTATTTT,CASSSNQRGTDTQYF
TRBD1,TRBV6-6,-,TRBJ2-7,TGTGCCAGCAGTCGGGACAGGGGCTACGAGCAGTACTTC,CASSRDRGYEQYF
TRBD1,TRBV4-2,once,TRBJ2-3,TGTGCCAGCAGCCAAGCAACCACAGGGGCTGTAACAGATACGCAGTATTTT,CASSQATTGAVTDTQYF
TRBD1,TRBV4-1,-,TRBJ1-1,TGCGCCAGCAGCCCGGGACAGGGGGGATTGGACACTGAAGCTTTCTTT,CASSPGQGGLDTEAFF
TRBD1,TRBV28,-,TRBJ1-5,TGTGCCAGCAGTTTAGATAGGGGGCTCAATCAGCCCCAGCATTTT,CASSLDRGLNQPQHF
-,TRBV9,-,TRBJ2-7,TGTGCCAGCAGCGTAGGAGGCCTAAGCTACGAGCAGTACTTC,CASSVGGLSYEQYF
-,TRBV29-1,-,TRBJ1-1,TGCAGCGTTGGACAGGTGAGCGTCATGAACACTGAAGCTTTCTTT,CSVGQVSVMNTEAFF
-,TRBV12-3/TRBV12-4,-,TRBJ2-7,TGTGCCAGCAGTAAAGCCTCTGAGCAGTACTTC,CASSKASEQYF
TRBD2,TRBV3-1/TRBV3-2,-,TRBJ2-2,TGTGCCAGCAGCGCGGGAGGAAGCACCGGGGAGCTGTTTTTT,CASSAGGSTGELFF
-,TRBV6-5,-,TRBJ2-2,TGTGCCAGCAGTATTACTGTATACCCCGGGGAGCTGTTTTTT,CASSITVYPGELFF
TRBD1,TRBV11-2,-,TRBJ2-2,TGTGCCAGCAGCTACCTCAGGGGGCCCGGGGAGCTGTTTTTT,CASSYLRGPGELFF
TRBD1,TRBV19,-,TRBJ1-1,TGTGCCAGTAGTATTGCAGGGGGAGGCGGTTCGGGCACTGAAGCTTTCTTT,CASSIAGGGGSGTEAFF
-,TRBV28,-,TRBJ2-2,TGTGCCAGCAGTCCCCGACAGGCGAACACCGGGGAGCTGTTTTTT,CASSPRQANTGELFF
-,TRBV28,-,TRBJ1-1,TGTGCCAGCAGCCCCTCGGACAAGAACACTGAAGCTTTCTTT,CASSPSDKNTEAFF
-,TRBV2,-,TRBJ1-1,TGTGCCAGCAGTGATAAGGCACCTGTCGGGGATGAAGCTTTCTTT,CASSDKAPVGDEAFF
TRBD2,TRBV6-1,-,TRBJ2-2,TGTGCCAGCAGTGAATTAGCGGGGGCCACCGGGGAGCTGTTTTTT,CASSELAGATGELFF
TRBD2,TRBV25-1,-,TRBJ2-1,TGTGCCAGCAGTGAAAACTACGGGACTAGCGGATACAATGAGCAGTTCTTC,CASSENYGTSGYNEQFF
TRBD2,TRBV9,-,TRBJ2-7,TGTGCCAGCAGCGTAGGACTAGCGGGAGTCTACGAGCAGTACTTC,CASSVGLAGVYEQYF
-,TRBV6-5,-,TRBJ1-2,TGTGCCAGCAGTTACTACGCAGGGGCTAACTATGGCTACACCTTC,CASSYYAGANYGYTF
TRBD1,TRBV7-3,once,TRBJ1-2,TGTGCCAGCAGCTTAACCAGGGGGCCTGGCGGCTACACCTTC,CASSLTRGPGGYTF
-,TRBV3-1/TRBV3-2,-,TRBJ2-5,TGTGCCAGCAGCCGCTGGGGAGCGGCCCGAGGGGAGACCCAGTACTTC,CASSRWGAARGETQYF
-,TRBV4-1,-,TRBJ2-1,TGCGCCAGCAGGGCGGGTGAGGCGGAGCAGTTCTTC,CASRAGEAEQFF
TRBD1,TRBV5-1,-,TRBJ1-2,TGCGCCAGCAGCTTGCTACAGGGGAGAGCTAACTATGGCTACACCTTC,CASSLLQGRANYGYTF
TRBD2,TRBV9,-,TRBJ2-2,TGTGCCAGCAGCGTAACTAGCGGGAGTAGCACCGGGGAGCTGTTTTTT,CASSVTSGSSTGELFF
-,TRBV5-1,-,TRBJ2-7,TGCGCCAGCAGCTTGGTACAGGACTACGAGCAGTACTTC,CASSLVQDYEQYF
-,TRBV11-2,-,TRBJ2-5,TGTGCCAGCAGCTTAGTGGGGGGGGCCGCTGAGACCCAGTACTTC,CASSLVGGAAETQYF
TRBD1,TRBV19,once,TRBJ1-1,TGTGCCACCAAAGTTAACAGGGGTTACGCTGAAGCTTTCTTT,CATKVNRGYAEAFF
-,TRBV4-2,-,TRBJ1-1,TGTGCCAGCAGCCAAGATCTTGGGCTTGGGGCTTTCTTT,CASSQDLGLGAFF
TRBD1,TRBV19,-,TRBJ1-5,TGTGCCAGCAGGACAGGGGCAAACCTTTATAGCAATCAGCCCCAGCATTTT,CASRTGANLYSNQPQHF
TRBD2,TRBV7-3,-,TRBJ2-2,TGTGCCAGCGGGATTCTAGCGGGAGGGAGCGGGGAGCTGTTTTTT,CASGILAGGSGELFF
-,TRBV5-1,-,TRBJ2-3,TGCGCCAGCAGCTTAGGAGGGCGGGGTGGAGATACGCAGTATTTT,CASSLGGRGGDTQYF
TRBD2,TRBV3-1/TRBV3-2,-,TRBJ2-3,TGTGCCAGCAGCGCCCGACTAGCGGAGGATGGGGATACGCAGTATTTT,CASSARLAEDGDTQYF
-,TRBV14,-,TRBJ2-1,TGTGCCAGCAGCCCAACTGCGGCCTCCTACAATGAGCAGTTCTTC,CASSPTAASYNEQFF
TRBD2,TRBV7-2,-,TRBJ2-1,TGTGCCAGCAGCAAATCTAGCGGGAGGGCCGTTGCTGGTGAGCAGTTCTTC,CASSKSSGRAVAGEQFF
-,TRBV30,-,TRBJ1-4,TGTGCCTGGACCAAGGGGCATGCTAATGAAAAACTGTTTTTT,CAWTKGHANEKLFF
TRBD2,TRBV7-2,-,TRBJ2-7,TGTGCCAGCAGCCCTGGACTAGCGCCCTACGAGCAGTACTTC,CASSPGLAPYEQYF
TRBD2,TRBV5-1,-,TRBJ2-1,TGCGCCAGCAGCTTGGGAGGGCTAGCGGGAGGGTTCAATGAGCAGTTCTTC,CASSLGGLAGGFNEQFF
TRBD2,TRBV9,-,TRBJ2-1,TGTGCCAGCAGCGCCCGACTAGCGGGAGCCTACAATGAGCAGTTCTTC,CASSARLAGAYNEQFF
-,TRBV11-1,-,TRBJ1-1,TGTGCCAGCAGCCCTTACCCTCACAGGGCGGAAGCTTTCTTT,CASSPYPHRAEAFF
TRBD1,TRBV11-1,-,TRBJ1-1,TGTGCCAGCGCGACGGGCGGACAGGGAAGGACTGAAGCTTTCTTT,CASATGGQGRTEAFF
-,TRBV5-4,-,TRBJ2-1,TGTGCCAGCAGCTACGTACGAGAGAATTACAATGAGCAGTTCTTC,CASSYVRENYNEQFF
TRBD1,TRBV5-1,-,TRBJ1-2,TGCGCCAGCAGCTTGAATACAGGGGACTATGGCTACACCTTC,CASSLNTGDYGYTF
-,TRBV5-1,once,TRBJ2-5,TGCGCCAGCAGCTTGAGTAACTTTCAAGAGACCCAGTACTTC,CASSLSNFQETQYF
TRBD1,TRBV5-6,-,TRBJ2-7,TGTGCCAGCAGCATGACAGGGGGCGAGCAGTACTTC,CASSMTGGEQYF
-,TRBV2,-,TRBJ2-5,TGTGCCAGCAGCCCCCCCATGAGCGGCCAAGAGACCCAGTACTTC,CASSPPMSGQETQYF